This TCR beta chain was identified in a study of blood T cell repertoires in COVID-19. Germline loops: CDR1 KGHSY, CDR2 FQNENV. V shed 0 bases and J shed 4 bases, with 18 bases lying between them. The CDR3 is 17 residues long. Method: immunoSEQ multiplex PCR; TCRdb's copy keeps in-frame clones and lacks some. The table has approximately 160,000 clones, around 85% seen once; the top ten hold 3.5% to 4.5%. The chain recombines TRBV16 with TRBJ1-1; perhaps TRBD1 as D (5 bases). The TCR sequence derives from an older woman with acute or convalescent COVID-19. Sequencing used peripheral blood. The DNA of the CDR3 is TGTGCCAGCAGCCAATCGGGCGTCAGGGTATCGATCACTGAAGCTTTCTTT. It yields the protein CASSQSGVRVSITEAFF.